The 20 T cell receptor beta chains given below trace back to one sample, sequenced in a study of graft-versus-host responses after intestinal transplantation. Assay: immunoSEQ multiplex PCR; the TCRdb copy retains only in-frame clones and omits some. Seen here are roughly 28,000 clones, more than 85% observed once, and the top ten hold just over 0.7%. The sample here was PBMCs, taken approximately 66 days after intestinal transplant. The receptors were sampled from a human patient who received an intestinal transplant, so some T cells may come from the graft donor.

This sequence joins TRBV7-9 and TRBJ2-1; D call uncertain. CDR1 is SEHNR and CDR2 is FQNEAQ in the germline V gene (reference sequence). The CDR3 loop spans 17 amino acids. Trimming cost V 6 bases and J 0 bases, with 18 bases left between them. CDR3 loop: CASSSVPPGVSYNEQFF. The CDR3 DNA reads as TGTGCCAGCAGTTCAGTCCCGCCTGGGGTCTCCTACAATGAGCAGTTCTTC.

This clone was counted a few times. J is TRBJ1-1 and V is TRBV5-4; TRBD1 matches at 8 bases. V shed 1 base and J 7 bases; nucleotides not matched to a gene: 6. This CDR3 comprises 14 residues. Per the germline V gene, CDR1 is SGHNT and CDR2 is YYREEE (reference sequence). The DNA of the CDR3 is TGTGCCAGCAGCTTGAATCAGGGGGCGGGTGAAGCTTTCTTT. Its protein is CASSLNQGAGEAFF.

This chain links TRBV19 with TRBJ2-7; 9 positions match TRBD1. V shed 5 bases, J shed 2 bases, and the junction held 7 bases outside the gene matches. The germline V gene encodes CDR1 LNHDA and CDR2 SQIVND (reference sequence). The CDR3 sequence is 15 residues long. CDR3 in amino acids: CASSPGTGIPYEQYF. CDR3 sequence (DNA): TGTGCCAGTAGTCCGGGGACAGGGATCCCCTACGAGCAGTACTTC.

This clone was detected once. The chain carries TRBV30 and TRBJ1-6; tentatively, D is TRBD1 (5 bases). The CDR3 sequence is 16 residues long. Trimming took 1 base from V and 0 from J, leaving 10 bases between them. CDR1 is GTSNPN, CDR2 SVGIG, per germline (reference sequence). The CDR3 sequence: CAWSGQPLSYNSPLHF. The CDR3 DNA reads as TGTGCCTGGAGTGGACAGCCTCTCTCCTATAATTCACCCCTCCACTTT.

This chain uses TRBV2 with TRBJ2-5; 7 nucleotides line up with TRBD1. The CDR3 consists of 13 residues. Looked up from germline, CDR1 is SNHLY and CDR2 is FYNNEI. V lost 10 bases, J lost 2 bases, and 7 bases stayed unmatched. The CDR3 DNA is TGTGCCAAACGACAGGGCCCTCAAGAGACCCAGTACTTC. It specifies CAKRQGPQETQYF.

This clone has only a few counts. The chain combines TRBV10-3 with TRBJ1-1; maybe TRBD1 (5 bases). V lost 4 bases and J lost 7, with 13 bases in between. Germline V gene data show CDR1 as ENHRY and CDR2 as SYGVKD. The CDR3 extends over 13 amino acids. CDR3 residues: CAISGGIFSEAFF. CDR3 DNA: TGTGCCATCAGTGGGGGGATTTTCAGTGAAGCTTTCTTT.

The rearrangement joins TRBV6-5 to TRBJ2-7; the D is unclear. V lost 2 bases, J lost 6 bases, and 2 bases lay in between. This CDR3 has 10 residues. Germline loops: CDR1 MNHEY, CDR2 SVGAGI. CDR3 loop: CASSYPEQYF. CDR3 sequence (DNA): TGTGCCAGCAGTTACCCCGAGCAGTACTTC.

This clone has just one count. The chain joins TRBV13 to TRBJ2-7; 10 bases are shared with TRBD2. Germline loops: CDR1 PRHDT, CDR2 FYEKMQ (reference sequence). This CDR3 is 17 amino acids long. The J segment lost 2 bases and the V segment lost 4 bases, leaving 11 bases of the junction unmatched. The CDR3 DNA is TGTGCCAGCAGCTCCGGACTAGCGGAACCTCAACCCTACGAGCAGTACTTC. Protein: CASSSGLAEPQPYEQYF.

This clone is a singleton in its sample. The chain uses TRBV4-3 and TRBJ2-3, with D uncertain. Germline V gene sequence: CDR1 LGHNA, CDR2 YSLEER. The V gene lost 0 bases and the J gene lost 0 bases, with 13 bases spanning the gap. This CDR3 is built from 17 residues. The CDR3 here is CASSQDSPPSSTDTQYF. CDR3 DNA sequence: TGCGCCAGCAGCCAAGATAGTCCCCCCTCTAGCACAGATACGCAGTATTTT.

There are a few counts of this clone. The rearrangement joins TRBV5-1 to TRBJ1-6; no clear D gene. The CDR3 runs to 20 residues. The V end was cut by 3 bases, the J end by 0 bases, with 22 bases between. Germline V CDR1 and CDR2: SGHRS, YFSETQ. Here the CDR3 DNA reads TGCGCCAGCAGCTCCCGGAATTTAGGAGATGGGAGCTCCTATAATTCACCCCTCCACTTT. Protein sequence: CASSSRNLGDGSSYNSPLHF.

CDR3: CSVTGVGAYEQYF. CDR3 bases: TGCAGCGTTACAGGGGTAGGGGCCTACGAGCAGTACTTC. This chain connects TRBV29-1 to TRBJ2-7; TRBD1 matches at 7 bases. V shed 5 bases, J shed 2 bases, and the junction held 6 bases outside the gene matches. The germline CDR1 and CDR2 sequences are SQVTM and ANQGSEA. This CDR3 is 13 amino acids long.

CDR3 bases: TGTGCCAGCAGCCAAGAGAGGGGTGCGGGAGATCGCTGTGAGCAGTTCTTC. Encoded protein: CASSQERGAGDRCEQFF. V and J are TRBV14 and TRBJ2-1, with 7 bases matching TRBD2. In germline, CDR1 is SGHDN, CDR2 FVKESK. Germline trimming cut 0 bases from V and 9 bases from J; bases unmatched to any gene: 14. CDR3 length: 17 amino acids.

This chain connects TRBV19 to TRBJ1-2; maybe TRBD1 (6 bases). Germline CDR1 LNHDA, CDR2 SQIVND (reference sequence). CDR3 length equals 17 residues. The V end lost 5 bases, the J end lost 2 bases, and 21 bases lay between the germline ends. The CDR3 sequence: CASSPKRQGGPNYGYTF. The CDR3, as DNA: TGTGCCAGTAGTCCAAAGAGGCAAGGGGGACCAAACTATGGCTACACCTTC.

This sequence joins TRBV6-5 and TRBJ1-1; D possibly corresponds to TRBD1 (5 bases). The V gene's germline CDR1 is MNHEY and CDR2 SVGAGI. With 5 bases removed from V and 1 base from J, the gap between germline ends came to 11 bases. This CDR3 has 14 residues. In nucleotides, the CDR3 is TGTGCCAGCAGTGTCAAGACAGAGAACACTGAAGCTTTCTTT. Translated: CASSVKTENTEAFF.

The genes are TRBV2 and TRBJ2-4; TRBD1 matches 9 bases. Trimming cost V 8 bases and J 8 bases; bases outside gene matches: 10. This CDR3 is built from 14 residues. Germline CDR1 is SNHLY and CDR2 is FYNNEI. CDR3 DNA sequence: TGTGCCAGCGATTGGGACAGGACAGGGGACATTCAGTACTTC. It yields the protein CASDWDRTGDIQYF.

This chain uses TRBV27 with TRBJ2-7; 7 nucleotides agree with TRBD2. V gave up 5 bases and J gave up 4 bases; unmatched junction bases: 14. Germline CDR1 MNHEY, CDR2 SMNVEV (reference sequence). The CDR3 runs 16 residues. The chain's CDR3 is CASSPLGAGEAYEQYF. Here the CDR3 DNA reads TGTGCCAGCAGTCCCCTAGGGGCGGGAGAGGCGTACGAGCAGTACTTC.

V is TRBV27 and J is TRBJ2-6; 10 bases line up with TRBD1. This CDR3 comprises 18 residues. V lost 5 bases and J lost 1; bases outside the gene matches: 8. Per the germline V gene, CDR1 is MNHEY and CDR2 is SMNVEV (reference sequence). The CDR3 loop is CASSPARDRGSGANVLTF. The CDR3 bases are TGTGCCAGCAGTCCCGCCCGGGACAGGGGTTCTGGGGCCAACGTCCTGACTTTC. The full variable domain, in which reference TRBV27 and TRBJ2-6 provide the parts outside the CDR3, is EAQVTQNPRYLITVTGKKLTVTCSQNMNHEYMSWYRQDPGLGLRQIYYSMNVEVTDKGDVPEGYKVSRKEKRNFPLILESPSPNQTSLYFCASSPARDRGSGANVLTFGAGSRLTVL.

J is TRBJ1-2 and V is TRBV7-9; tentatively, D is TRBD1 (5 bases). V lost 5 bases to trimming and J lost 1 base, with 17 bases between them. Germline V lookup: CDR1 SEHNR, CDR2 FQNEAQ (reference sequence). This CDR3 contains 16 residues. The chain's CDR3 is CASSRGGTEVNYGYTF. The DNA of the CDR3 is TGTGCCAGCAGCCGCGGAGGGACGGAGGTTAACTATGGCTACACCTTC.

CDR3 sequence reads: CASSSSRVVEYGYTF. DNA of the CDR3: TGTGCCAGCAGTTCCTCAAGGGTAGTCGAGTATGGCTACACCTTC. The rearrangement links TRBV6-5 to TRBJ1-2; no reliable D call. The CDR3 runs 15 residues. Trimming stripped 4 bases from V and 5 bases from J, with 17 bases between. Germline CDR1 reads MNHEY; CDR2 reads SVGAGI.

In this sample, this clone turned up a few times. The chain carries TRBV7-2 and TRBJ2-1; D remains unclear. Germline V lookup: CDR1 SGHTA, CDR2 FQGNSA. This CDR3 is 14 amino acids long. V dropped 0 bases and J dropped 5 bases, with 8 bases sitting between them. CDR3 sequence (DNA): TGTGCCAGCAGCTTAGCGTTCCGAGACAATGAGCAGTTCTTC. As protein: CASSLAFRDNEQFF.